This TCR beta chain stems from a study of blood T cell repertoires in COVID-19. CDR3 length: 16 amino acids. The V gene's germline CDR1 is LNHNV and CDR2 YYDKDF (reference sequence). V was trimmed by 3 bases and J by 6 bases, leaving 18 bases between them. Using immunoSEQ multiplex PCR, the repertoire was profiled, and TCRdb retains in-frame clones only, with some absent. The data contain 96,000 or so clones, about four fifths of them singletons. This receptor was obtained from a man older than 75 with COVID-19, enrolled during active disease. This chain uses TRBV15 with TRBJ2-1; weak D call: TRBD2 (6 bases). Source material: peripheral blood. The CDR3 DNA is TGTGCCACCAGCAGGTCTCCGGGACTTGGATCCAATGAGCAGTTCTTC. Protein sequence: CATSRSPGLGSNEQFF.